This is a list of T cell receptor beta chains from one sample in a study of T cells after yellow fever vaccination. Using its own MiXCR run on the 5' RACE reads, TCRdb lists one record per CDR3 protein. This table has 550,000 or so distinct CDR3 sequences, 15% to 20% appearing once. The sequencing here drew on PBMCs, taken 15 days after the yellow fever booster vaccination. These receptors were collected from a man aged 25 to 40 who received the YFV17D yellow fever vaccine. Both conserved end residues are part of each CDR3. The D gene is left open where the match is weak. The listing skips clone size in some rows; elsewhere it reads once, few, many or a size class.

d_call: -
v_call: TRBV20-1
clone_size: -
j_call: TRBJ2-1
cdr3_nt: TGCAGTGCTAGAGAGGCCAGCGCGACACAGTTCTTC
cdr3_aa: CSAREASATQFF

d_call: -
v_call: TRBV5-1
clone_size: -
j_call: TRBJ1-1
cdr3_nt: TGCGCCAGCAGCTTGCAAAGGGGGTACACTGAAGCTTTCTTT
cdr3_aa: CASSLQRGYTEAFF

d_call: TRBD2
v_call: TRBV29-1
clone_size: few
j_call: TRBJ2-5
cdr3_nt: TGCAGCGTTGTTGGGCTAGCGGGGATGGAGACCCAGTACTTC
cdr3_aa: CSVVGLAGMETQYF

d_call: TRBD2
v_call: TRBV5-1
clone_size: -
j_call: TRBJ2-1
cdr3_nt: TGCGCCAGCAGCGAGAGCGGGAGGGGTTACAATGAGCAGTTCTTC
cdr3_aa: CASSESGRGYNEQFF

d_call: TRBD1
v_call: TRBV4-1
clone_size: few
j_call: TRBJ2-3
cdr3_nt: TGCGCCAGCACCCGAGGACAGGGAACTAGCACAGATACGCAGTATTTT
cdr3_aa: CASTRGQGTSTDTQYF

d_call: -
v_call: TRBV7-2
clone_size: few
j_call: TRBJ2-6
cdr3_nt: TGTGCCAGCACTCCCAACTCTGGGGCCAACGTCCTGACTTTC
cdr3_aa: CASTPNSGANVLTF

d_call: -
v_call: TRBV6-1
clone_size: -
j_call: TRBJ1-5
cdr3_nt: TGTGCCAGCAGTAGGACAGTTACTAGCAATCAGCCCCAGCATTTT
cdr3_aa: CASSRTVTSNQPQHF

d_call: TRBD1
v_call: TRBV29-1
clone_size: few
j_call: TRBJ2-5
cdr3_nt: TGCAGCGCCGACTCAGGGGGACGGGAGACCCAGTACTTC
cdr3_aa: CSADSGGRETQYF

d_call: -
v_call: TRBV7-8
clone_size: -
j_call: TRBJ1-1
cdr3_nt: TGTGCCAGCAGCCGGACGGGGGCCACTGAAGCTTTCTTT
cdr3_aa: CASSRTGATEAFF

d_call: TRBD2
v_call: TRBV5-1
clone_size: -
j_call: TRBJ2-1
cdr3_nt: TGCGCCAGCAGCTCAACTCTTTCAGCGGGGGCTAACAATGAGCAGTTCTTC
cdr3_aa: CASSSTLSAGANNEQFF

d_call: TRBD2
v_call: TRBV5-6
clone_size: many
j_call: TRBJ2-1
cdr3_nt: TGTGCCAGTGATAGCGGGAGCTCCTACAATGAGCAGTTCTTC
cdr3_aa: CASDSGSSYNEQFF

d_call: -
v_call: TRBV20-1
clone_size: -
j_call: TRBJ2-1
cdr3_nt: TGCAGTGCTAGAGCTACTAGCCCCAGTTTTTGGGAGCAGTTCTTC
cdr3_aa: CSARATSPSFWEQFF

d_call: -
v_call: TRBV10-3
clone_size: -
j_call: TRBJ2-2
cdr3_nt: TGTGCCATTGGAGGGACCGGGGAGCTGTTTTTT
cdr3_aa: CAIGGTGELFF

d_call: -
v_call: TRBV7-9
clone_size: -
j_call: TRBJ2-5
cdr3_nt: TGTGCCAGCAGCTTAGCATCAGGGGCAGAGACCCAGTACTTC
cdr3_aa: CASSLASGAETQYF